These 15 T cell receptor beta chains share one sample of origin, sequenced in a study of T-cell memory formation after mild COVID-19. Via MiXCR, TCRdb re-called the 5' RACE reads, giving one row per CDR3 protein. This sample has about 310,000 distinct CDR3 sequences; less than 20% occur once, and the top ten carry around 20%. The sequenced sample consisted of PBMCs or a T cell subset sorted from them (not recorded which). Every receptor here comes from a man between 18 and 35 years old who had mild COVID-19 (a few samples of this study predate the infection). Cell type and time point are not known.

This clonotype was picked up a small number of times. V and J are TRBV19 and TRBJ2-3; tentative D call: TRBD2 (5 bases). There are 16 residues in the CDR3. The germline CDR1 and CDR2 sequences are LNHDA and SQIVND (reference sequence). The V and J ends lost 6 bases and 1 base respectively, with 17 bases between them. This CDR3 reads CASSLGVDFRTDTQYF. The CDR3 DNA reads as TGTGCCAGTAGCCTCGGGGTTGATTTTCGCACAGATACGCAGTATTTT.

This clonotype appeared a few times. The chain couples TRBV7-9 to TRBJ1-1, with unresolved D. This CDR3 comprises 13 residues. The germline V and J ends were trimmed by 2 bases and 3 bases, with 7 bases remaining between them. Germline CDR1 SEHNR, CDR2 FQNEAQ (reference sequence). The CDR3, as DNA: TGTGCCAGCAGCTTATTTAGGGACACTGAAGCTTTCTTT. Protein sequence: CASSLFRDTEAFF.

At least ten counts were recorded for this clonotype. The V call is TRBV21-1, the J call TRBJ2-7. TRBV21-1 is a pseudogene segment. The CDR3 is made up of 12 amino acids. CDR3 bases: TGTGCCAGCAGCAAAGACTCCTACGAGCAGTACGTC. This translates into CASSKDSYEQYV.

There are a few counts of this clonotype. The chain employs TRBV5-1 and TRBJ1-2; TRBD1 is a possible D gene (5 bases). CDR3 length equals 14 residues. Per germline, CDR1 SGHRS and CDR2 YFSETQ. Trimming stripped 0 bases from V and 4 bases from J, with 10 bases between. CDR3 in amino acids: CASSLEEGSYGYTF. The CDR3 DNA reads as TGCGCCAGCAGCTTGGAGGAGGGGTCCTATGGCTACACCTTC. Supplemented by reference TRBV5-1 and TRBJ1-2, the full variable domain reads KAGVTQTPRYLIKTRGQQVTLSCSPISGHRSVSWYQQTPGQGLQFLFEYFSETQRNKGNFPGRFSGRQFSNSRSEMNVSTLELGDSALYLCASSLEEGSYGYTFGSGTRLTVV.

There are a few counts of this clonotype. This chain links TRBV6-5 with TRBJ2-7; 7 bases map to TRBD1. V lost 6 bases and J lost 3; bases outside the gene matches: 11. The CDR3 has 15 residues. CDR1 MNHEY and CDR2 SVGAGI come from the germline V gene. CDR3 sequence: CASSTTGTAHYEQYF. The CDR3 nucleotides are TGTGCCAGCAGCACTACCGGGACAGCGCACTACGAGCAGTACTTC.

This sequence joins TRBV20-1 and TRBJ1-1; D call uncertain. CDR3 length: 12 residues. Trimming shortened V by 3 bases and J by 1 base, and 6 bases separated the two germline ends. Per germline, CDR1 DFQATT and CDR2 SNEGSKA (reference sequence). CDR3 region: CSASLGNTEAFF. In nucleotides, the CDR3 is TGCAGTGCTAGTTTGGGGAACACTGAAGCTTTCTTT.

The genes are TRBV6-5 and TRBJ2-1; TRBD2 matches at 7 bases. CDR1 and CDR2 from the germline V gene are MNHEY and SVGAGI. V lost 0 bases to trimming and J lost 1 base; unmatched junction nucleotides: 3. This CDR3 is 16 amino acids long. CDR3 sequence: CASSYSRTSSYNEQFF. The CDR3 DNA reads TGTGCCAGCAGTTACTCGCGGACTAGTTCCTACAATGAGCAGTTCTTC.

The genes are TRBV5-1 and TRBJ1-5; D is ambiguous. V gave up 5 bases and J gave up 3 bases, with 15 bases separating them. The CDR3 is made up of 15 amino acids. Germline V gene lookup returns CDR1 SGHRS and CDR2 YFSETQ. The CDR3 region has the DNA TGCGCCAGCAGGTTTGGGTCGGACCTCAATCAGCCCCAGCATTTT. It yields the protein CASRFGSDLNQPQHF.

This clonotype came up a few times. This chain uses TRBV5-1 with TRBJ2-5; TRBD2 is a possible D gene (6 bases). Germline V CDR1 and CDR2: SGHRS, YFSETQ. Trimming stripped 4 bases from V and 5 bases from J, with 15 bases between. The CDR3 sequence is 14 residues long. DNA for the CDR3: TGCGCCAGCAGCCCGGAGGGGAGGCTGGAGACCCAGTACTTC. Amino acid sequence: CASSPEGRLETQYF.

The chain is built from TRBV6-1 and TRBJ2-2; D perhaps matches TRBD1 (6 bases). The CDR3 is 14 amino acids. V lost 8 bases to trimming and J lost 6 bases, with 16 bases between them. Germline V gene lookup returns CDR1 MNHNS and CDR2 SASEGT. The DNA for the CDR3 is TGTGCCAGCCCTCCGGGCCCAGGGGCCGGGGAGCTGTTTTTT. It translates to CASPPGPGAGELFF.

The V and J genes are TRBV6-5 and TRBJ1-1, with TRBD1 as a possible D gene (5 bases). V lost 6 bases to trimming and J lost 10 bases, with 18 bases between them. CDR1 and CDR2 from the germline V gene are MNHEY and SVGAGI. The CDR3 runs to 13 residues. The CDR3, as DNA: TGTGCCAGCAGCTACCGGGGCGTAAACGTAGCTTTCTTT. Translating it yields CASSYRGVNVAFF.

The chain uses TRBV7-9 and TRBJ2-2, with D hard to call. The CDR3 is made up of 14 amino acids. The V gene lost 5 bases and the J gene lost 1 base, with 8 bases spanning the gap. Germline CDR1 reads SEHNR; CDR2 reads FQNEAQ (reference sequence). CDR3 sequence reads: CASSLTLNTGELFF. CDR3 nucleotides: TGTGCCAGCAGCCTGACACTGAACACCGGGGAGCTGTTTTTT. Using reference TRBV7-9 and TRBJ2-2 for the parts outside the CDR3, the full variable domain is DTGVSQNPRHKITKRGQNVTFRCDPISEHNRLYWYRQTLGQGPEFLTYFQNEAQLEKSRLLSDRFSAERPKGSFSTLEIQRTEQGDSAMYLCASSLTLNTGELFFGEGSRLTVL.

This clonotype was found a few times. The chain has TRBV6-5 and TRBJ1-6, with D possibly being TRBD1 (5 bases). This CDR3 is built from 13 residues. From germline, CDR1 is MNHEY and CDR2 SVGAGI. V lost 8 bases and J 3 bases, leaving 8 bases between the germline ends. CDR3 DNA sequence: TGTGCCAGCCAGGGCAGCTATAATTCACCCCTCCACTTT. It encodes CASQGSYNSPLHF.

The chain is built from TRBV6-2 or TRBV6-3 and TRBJ2-3; a weak D match, TRBD2 (6 bases). The CDR3 is 15 amino acids. In germline, CDR1 is MNHEY, CDR2 SVGEGT. The ends were cut back, 10 bases at V and 0 bases at J, with 17 bases in the middle. CDR3 coding DNA: TGTGCCACCCGTAAGGTAGCGGCCAGCACAGATACGCAGTATTTT. Protein product: CATRKVAASTDTQYF.

This clonotype showed up just a few times. The CDR3 loop reads CSVDIFGGVQETQYF. As DNA, the CDR3 is TGCAGCGTTGATATCTTCGGCGGAGTCCAAGAGACCCAGTACTTC. The J gene is TRBJ2-5, the V gene TRBV29-1; D remains ambiguous. V lost 3 bases to trimming and J lost 1 base, with 15 bases between them. The CDR3 covers 15 residues. Germline V gene sequence: CDR1 SQVTM, CDR2 ANQGSEA.